Detailed here is one T cell receptor beta chain. The antigen remains undetermined. This specimen belongs to a study of cytomegalovirus exposure and HLA in healthy donors. Broader study findings: Reports described diagnosis of cytomegalovirus status by the classifier as highly specific and sensitive.

TCRdb's table, derived via immunoSEQ multiplex PCR, lists solely in-frame clones and lacks some. Here the sample spans 300,000 or so clones, approximately 88% being singletons. The J segment lost 7 bases and the V segment lost 7 bases, leaving 3 bases of the junction unmatched. The CDR3 is made up of 12 amino acids. Germline lookup yields CDR1 LNHDA and CDR2 SQIVND (reference sequence). The origin of this receptor is a young man in good health and CMV-seronegative. The chain links TRBV19 to TRBJ1-1, with 10 bases matching TRBD1. The sample was PBMCs. In DNA form, the CDR3 reads TGTGCCAGTACGGGGACAGGGGATGAAGCTTTCTTT. It specifies CASTGTGDEAFF. The complete variable domain, with remaining parts taken from reference TRBV19 and TRBJ1-1, reads DGGITQSPKYLFRKEGQNVTLSCEQNLNHDAMYWYRQDPGQGLRLIYYSQIVNDFQKGDIAEGYSVSREKKESFPLTVTSAQKNPTAFYLCASTGTGDEAFFGQGTRLTVV.